These 9 T cell receptor beta chains originate from one sample sequenced in a study of graft-versus-host responses after intestinal transplantation. The antigens of these receptors remain unknown. Sequencing used immunoSEQ multiplex PCR; TCRdb keeps in-frame clones, though not all of them. The sample comprises tens of thousands of clones, over 80% of which are singletons, and 0.45% to 0.55% rests with the top ten. The sequences come from unstimulated CD8+ T cells sorted from spleen or lymph node cells, collected before intestinal transplant. Receptor source: a human donor who received an intestinal transplant.

The chain has TRBV29-1 and TRBJ1-2; D unresolved. CDR1 and CDR2 (germline): SQVTM, ANQGSEA. The CDR3 consists of 12 residues. The V and J ends lost 2 bases and 8 bases respectively, with 12 bases between them. CDR3 sequence reads: CSVEMLEHGYTF. CDR3 bases: TGCAGCGTTGAAATGTTAGAGCACGGCTACACCTTC.

This chain links TRBV7-9 with TRBJ2-2, with D possibly matching TRBD1 (5 bases). The CDR3 covers 14 residues. Germline V gives CDR1 SEHNR, CDR2 FQNEAQ (reference sequence). V lost 4 bases and J lost 2, with 8 bases in between. The CDR3 nucleotides are TGTGCCAGCAGCTCGACAGCTAACACCGGGGAGCTGTTTTTT. The encoded protein is CASSSTANTGELFF.

The chain uses TRBV30 and TRBJ2-1; D is perhaps TRBD1 (5 bases). The V end was cut by 1 base, the J end by 7 bases, with 20 bases between. Germline V CDR1 and CDR2: GTSNPN, SVGIG (reference sequence). The CDR3 is 16 residues long. In DNA, the CDR3 is TGTGCCTGGAGTGAACACCTAGGGGTCGTTGGGAATGAGCAGTTCTTC. It encodes CAWSEHLGVVGNEQFF.

The CDR3: CASSLSRVGSSPLHF. The CDR3 DNA is TGTGCCAGCTCACTCTCCAGGGTCGGGTCTTCACCCCTCCACTTT. J is TRBJ1-6 and V is TRBV18, with a possible D match to TRBD1 (5 bases). Trimming removed 4 bases at V and 9 bases at J, with 16 bases between. The CDR3 loop spans 15 amino acids. Germline assignment: CDR1 KGHSH and CDR2 LQKENI.

The J gene is TRBJ2-7, the V gene TRBV28; possible D gene TRBD2, 5 bases. The CDR3 has 13 residues. The V and J ends lost 4 bases and 7 bases respectively, with 14 bases between them. The germline V gene encodes CDR1 MDHEN and CDR2 SYDVKM. CDR3 in DNA: TGTGCCAGCAGTTCCGGGGTTTTTGCGGAGCAGTACTTC. This encodes CASSSGVFAEQYF.

The J gene is TRBJ2-2, the V gene TRBV7-9, with 11 bases aligning to TRBD2. The ends lost 5 bases at V and 1 base at J; junction bases unmatched: 6. CDR1 and CDR2 (germline): SEHNR, FQNEAQ (reference sequence). The CDR3 is 17 residues long. CDR3 in DNA: TGTGCCAGCAGCCGAGGGGGACTAGCGGTGAACACCGGGGAGCTGTTTTTT. Amino acids: CASSRGGLAVNTGELFF.

The V call is TRBV4-3, the J call TRBJ2-1; TRBD2 is a possible D gene (7 bases). Germline CDR1 is LGHNA and CDR2 is YSLEER. V was trimmed by 0 bases and J by 4 bases, leaving 13 bases between them. The CDR3 has 16 residues. CDR3 in amino acids: CASSQDGAGAYNEQFF. The CDR3 DNA reads TGCGCCAGCAGCCAAGATGGGGCGGGGGCTTACAATGAGCAGTTCTTC.

The chain is built from TRBV7-2 and TRBJ2-1; D gene unclear. Germline assignment: CDR1 SGHTA and CDR2 FQGNSA. The germline V and J ends were trimmed by 3 bases and 11 bases, with 5 bases remaining between them. There are 10 residues in the CDR3. CDR3 residues: CASSLGQQFF. The CDR3, as DNA: TGTGCCAGCAGCTTGGGCCAGCAGTTCTTC.

This clone was found a few times. This chain uses TRBV6-1 with TRBJ1-3; TRBD1 is a possible D gene (5 bases). Germline CDR1 and CDR2: MNHNS and SASEGT. V lost 4 bases to trimming and J lost 3 bases, with 13 bases between them. CDR3 length: 15 amino acids. This CDR3 is CASSVSGVLGNTIYF. The CDR3, as DNA: TGTGCCAGCAGTGTCTCGGGGGTCCTTGGAAACACCATATATTTT.